These 24 T cell receptor beta chains originate from one sample sequenced in a study of blood T cell repertoires in COVID-19. This table comes from immunoSEQ multiplex PCR, and its TCRdb copy is limited to in-frame clones, with some not included. The data hold over 150,000 clones, with roughly 80% observed a single time. The source material was PBMCs or T cells enriched from blood (not recorded which). The receptors come from a woman aged 55-69 years who had recovered from COVID-19.

In its sample, this clone was seen many times. The chain combines TRBV21-1 with TRBJ2-2; whether TRBD1, the table's D call, matches the DNA was not checked. TRBV21-1 is termed a pseudogene. CDR3 size: 12 residues. Here the CDR3 DNA reads TGTGCCAGCAGAGACAGCACCGGGGAGCTGTTTTTT. Its protein product is CASRDSTGELFF.

The chain links TRBV19 to TRBJ1-5; TRBD1 agrees at 11 bases. CDR1 and CDR2 (germline): LNHDA, SQIVND (reference sequence). J was trimmed by 8 bases and V by 4 bases; bases with no gene match: 13. The CDR3 has 17 residues. The CDR3 DNA reads as TGTGCCAGTAGTACTGGGACAGGGGGTGGGTTGGGAGAGCCCCAGCATTTT. Its translation is CASSTGTGGGLGEPQHF.

V gene TRBV27 combines with J gene TRBJ1-1; D is unresolved. The CDR3 sequence is 13 residues long. CDR1 and CDR2 from the germline V gene are MNHEY and SMNVEV (reference sequence). V was pared by 7 bases and J by 5 bases, with 14 bases between. The CDR3 spells CASIGSLLTEAFF. The DNA of the CDR3 is TGTGCCAGCATCGGGTCTCTCTTAACTGAAGCTTTCTTT.

The chain carries TRBV4-1 and TRBJ2-1, with D unclear. Germline lookup yields CDR1 MGHRA and CDR2 YSYEKL. The CDR3 loop spans 12 amino acids. V shed 1 base and J shed 6 bases, with 4 bases lying between them. The CDR3 DNA follows: TGCGCCAGCAGCCAAGCCAGCAATGAGCAGTTCTTC. The encoded protein is CASSQASNEQFF.

This clone came up a few times. This chain joins TRBV27 and TRBJ2-2; 8 nucleotides match TRBD2. CDR3 length: 16 amino acids. V gave up 2 bases and J gave up 3 bases; unmatched junction bases: 5. The germline gives CDR1 MNHEY, CDR2 SMNVEV (reference sequence). CDR3 sequence (DNA): TGTGCCAGCAGTTTAGCGGGGGGACGGGACACCGGGGAGCTGTTTTTT. Translated, it gives CASSLAGGRDTGELFF.

The genes are TRBV5-1 and TRBJ2-2; 9 bases are a match to TRBD2. V trimming: 0 bases; J trimming: 5 bases; junction bases outside the gene matches: 5. This CDR3 has 16 residues. The germline V gene has CDR1 SGHRS and CDR2 YFSETQ. CDR3 amino acids: CASSLADLAGTGELFF. The CDR3 bases are TGCGCCAGCAGCTTGGCCGACCTAGCGGGGACCGGGGAGCTGTTTTTT.

This clone was found once. The chain combines TRBV5-1 with TRBJ2-1, with 9 bases that match TRBD2. The CDR3 has 15 residues. The germline V gene has CDR1 SGHRS and CDR2 YFSETQ. Losses at the gene ends were 1 base for V and 8 bases for J; bases not matched to a gene: 7. Here the CDR3 DNA reads TGCGCCAGCAGCTTGCTGGCGGGGGGGCGCGATGAGCAGTTCTTC. Amino acids: CASSLLAGGRDEQFF. The entire variable domain, with the rest obtained from reference TRBV5-1 and TRBJ2-1, is as follows: KAGVTQTPRYLIKTRGQQVTLSCSPISGHRSVSWYQQTPGQGLQFLFEYFSETQRNKGNFPGRFSGRQFSNSRSEMNVSTLELGDSALYLCASSLLAGGRDEQFFGPGTRLTVL.

V and J are TRBV6-4 and TRBJ1-1; D unclear. Trimming left V 8 bases short and J 1 base short, with 11 bases between. The CDR3 extends over 13 amino acids. CDR1 is MRHNA, CDR2 SNTAGT, per germline. CDR3 protein: CASREQPNTEAFF. The CDR3 DNA sequence: TGTGCCAGCCGGGAACAGCCGAACACTGAAGCTTTCTTT.

V gene TRBV29-1 combines with J gene TRBJ1-1; 7 bases map to TRBD1. The CDR3 has 13 residues. V was pared by 6 bases and J by 1 base, with 5 bases of the junction left unmatched. The V gene's germline CDR1 is SQVTM and CDR2 ANQGSEA. The CDR3 region is CSVLRDRNTEAFF. Written as DNA, the CDR3 is TGCAGCGTCCTCCGGGACAGGAACACTGAAGCTTTCTTT.

The CDR3 sequence is CASTSFENGYTF. The CDR3 region has the DNA TGTGCCAGCACCTCCTTTGAGAACGGCTACACCTTC. This rearrangement joins TRBV5-5 to TRBJ1-2; D unclear. The V end lost 6 bases, the J end lost 8 bases, and 14 bases lay between the germline ends. Germline-derived CDR1 and CDR2 are SGHKS and YYEKEE (reference sequence). The CDR3 totals 12 residues.

The chain recombines TRBV6-5 with TRBJ2-3, with D perhaps matching TRBD2 (6 bases). Trimming took 2 bases from V and 1 from J, leaving 13 bases between them. This CDR3 spans 16 amino acids. CDR1 is MNHEY and CDR2 is SVGAGI in the germline V gene. CDR3 sequence: CASSYGGRGGTDTQYF. The CDR3 region has the DNA TGTGCCAGCAGTTACGGAGGGAGAGGGGGCACAGATACGCAGTATTTT.

The rearrangement links TRBV28 to TRBJ1-2, with 9 positions matching TRBD1. There are 14 residues in the CDR3. J lost 8 bases, V lost 5 bases, and 9 bases had no gene match. CDR1 and CDR2 (germline): MDHEN, SYDVKM. The CDR3 DNA reads as TGTGCCAGCAGTCTCCGGGACAGGGTAAACGGCTACACCTTC. It codes for CASSLRDRVNGYTF.

The chain employs TRBV3-1 (or the pseudogene TRBV3-2) and TRBJ2-3, with 11 bases identical to TRBD2. The V and J ends lost 5 bases and 4 bases, in that order; junction bases with no gene match: 5. Germline CDR1 is LGHDT and CDR2 is YNNKEL (reference sequence). This CDR3 spans 15 amino acids. CDR3 in DNA: TGTGCCAGCAGCTCTAGCGGGGGGTCCGCAGATACGCAGTATTTT. It codes for CASSSSGGSADTQYF.

The chain links TRBV20-1 to TRBJ1-2; no clear D. Trimming removed 3 bases at V and 8 bases at J, with 13 bases between. The CDR3 has 12 amino acids. Germline CDR1 is DFQATT and CDR2 is SNEGSKA (reference sequence). For the CDR3, the DNA is TGCAGTGCTAGTTACGACAAGAAAGGCTACACCTTC. This translates into CSASYDKKGYTF.

This rearrangement joins TRBV24-1 to TRBJ2-3, with 7 bases lining up with TRBD2. Germline trimming cut 5 bases from V and 1 base from J; bases unmatched to any gene: 5. The germline V gene encodes CDR1 KGHDR and CDR2 SFDVKD. The CDR3 sequence is 15 residues long. DNA for the CDR3: TGTGCCACCAGTGGTGGGGGGAGGGGCACAGATACGCAGTATTTT. Translated, it gives CATSGGGRGTDTQYF.

In its sample, this clone was seen many times. The chain carries TRBV5-6 and TRBJ1-1; no firm D call. V was pared by 4 bases and J by 7 bases, with 17 bases between. Per the germline V gene, CDR1 is SGHDT and CDR2 is YYEEEE. This CDR3 has 14 residues. The DNA for the CDR3 is TGTGCCAGCAGCCGGAAAATGACGGGTCATGAAGCTTTCTTT. Its protein is CASSRKMTGHEAFF.

This chain links TRBV28 with TRBJ1-4; D not resolved. The CDR3 length is 17 residues. Trimming cost V 5 bases and J 6 bases, with 22 bases left between them. Germline V gene data show CDR1 as MDHEN and CDR2 as SYDVKM. CDR3 bases: TGTGCCAGCAGTGACCCCGGCTTCATCGGGAGGGATGAAAAACTGTTTTTT. This encodes CASSDPGFIGRDEKLFF.

The chain carries TRBV6-5 and TRBJ1-2, with unresolved D. The germline V gene has CDR1 MNHEY and CDR2 SVGAGI. This CDR3 is built from 11 residues. V lost 5 bases and J lost 4, with 5 bases in between. CDR3 in amino acids: CASSHSYGYTF. The CDR3 bases are TGTGCCAGCAGTCACAGCTATGGCTACACCTTC.

This chain joins TRBV18 and TRBJ2-3, with 9 bases aligning to TRBD2. Trimming removed 3 bases from V and 0 bases from J; junction bases left unmatched: 4. This CDR3 region has 16 residues. Germline-derived CDR1 and CDR2 are KGHSH and LQKENI. CDR3 sequence reads: CASSPMAGGSTDTQYF. CDR3 DNA sequence: TGTGCCAGCTCACCCATGGCGGGGGGGAGCACAGATACGCAGTATTTT.

CDR3 residues: CASSLTGSTNEKLFF. CDR3 DNA: TGTGCCAGCTCCCTAACGGGATCAACTAATGAAAAACTGTTTTTT. The rearrangement joins TRBV25-1 to TRBJ1-4; D not certain. CDR1 is MGHDK and CDR2 is SYGVNS in the germline V gene. CDR3 size: 15 residues. V was trimmed by 8 bases and J by 0 bases, leaving 13 bases between them.

The rearrangement uses TRBV5-4 and TRBJ1-4; the D is unclear. Germline V gene data show CDR1 as SGHNT and CDR2 as YYREEE (reference sequence). V lost 5 bases and J 8 bases, leaving 13 bases between the germline ends. The CDR3 runs to 13 residues. CDR3 DNA sequence: TGTGCCAGCAGGCAGTCGGGAGGCGAAAAACTGTTTTTT. It translates to CASRQSGGEKLFF.

The V call is TRBV20-1, the J call TRBJ1-2; 9 nucleotides line up with TRBD1. The V and J ends lost 3 bases and 1 base, in that order; junction bases with no gene match: 6. Germline loops: CDR1 DFQATT, CDR2 SNEGSKA (reference sequence). CDR3 length: 15 residues. CDR3 coding DNA: TGCAGTGCTAGTGGTGGGACAGGGCATAACTATGGCTACACCTTC. The encoded protein is CSASGGTGHNYGYTF.

The genes are TRBV2 and TRBJ1-1, with TRBD1 matching 7 bases. Germline lookup yields CDR1 SNHLY and CDR2 FYNNEI. After removal of 6 bases from V and 4 bases from J, the junction contained 11 bases not matched to a gene. The CDR3 covers 15 residues. CDR3 DNA: TGTGCCAGCAGGGCACCGTACAGGGGAGGCACTGAAGCTTTCTTT. Translation gives CASRAPYRGGTEAFF.

This chain joins TRBV7-2 and TRBJ1-2, with a tentative D call TRBD1 (5 bases). The V gene lost 2 bases and the J gene lost 4 bases, with 14 bases spanning the gap. The CDR3 loop spans 15 amino acids. In germline, CDR1 is SGHTA, CDR2 FQGNSA. The CDR3 DNA reads as TGTGCCAGCAGCTTAAGTCCAGGGTTGAGCTATGGCTACACCTTC. It encodes CASSLSPGLSYGYTF. Combining the CDR3 with reference TRBV7-2 and TRBJ1-2 gives the whole variable domain GAGVSQSPSNKVTEKGKDVELRCDPISGHTALYWYRQSLGQGLEFLIYFQGNSAPDKSGLPSDRFSAERTGGSVSTLTIQRTQQEDSAVYLCASSLSPGLSYGYTFGSGTRLTVV.